This T cell receptor beta chain emerged from a study of regulatory T cells in long-lasting Graves disease. Overall study: Over 5 years on antithyroid drugs plus positive TSH receptor antibodies marked Graves' disease as persistent.

To make TCR beta libraries, researchers used iRepertoire HTBI primers and Arm-PCR of CDR3 regions. TCRdb reprocessed the multiplex PCR reads via MiXCR and lists one record per CDR3 protein. The profile shows approximately 500,000 distinct CDR3 sequences, about a fifth of them singletons. J gave up 5 bases and V 4 bases, and 10 bases lay outside the gene matches. This CDR3 spans 15 amino acids. Germline CDR1 SGHTS, CDR2 YDEGEE. Study-wide points: Persistent disease favored TRBV28, TRBJ1-2 and TRBJ2-5.

Ten or more counts support this clonotype. Its antigen remains unknown. Time point indicated: persistent/refractory GD, antithyroid drugs over 5 years with positive TRAb. From PBMCs, RNA was extracted and then used to make the TCR library. The sequence came from a female donor with Graves disease. The rearrangement joins TRBV5-8 to TRBJ2-7; 9 bases are a match to TRBD1. This material consisted of peripheral blood mononuclear cells (PBMCs), taken when the disease was refractory, from a patient treated with antithyroid drugs. The CDR3 here is CASSIPGQGDHEQYF. Here the CDR3 DNA reads TGTGCCAGCAGCATACCGGGACAGGGAGATCACGAGCAGTACTTC.